This T cell receptor (beta chain) was retrieved from a study of cytomegalovirus exposure and HLA in healthy donors. Trimming took off 1 base at V and 5 bases at J, with 16 bases between the two ends. Germline V gene data show CDR1 as SGHRS and CDR2 as YFSETQ. The CDR3 totals 16 residues. 60 Vbeta and 13 Jbeta primers were used in PCR. Data came from immunoSEQ multiplex PCR; TCRdb stores just in-frame clones and leaves some out. Here the sample spans about 88,000 clones, 80% to 90% being singletons. The sequence came from a man younger than 35 in good health and CMV-seronegative. This chain connects TRBV5-1 to TRBJ2-1; possible D gene TRBD1, 6 bases. Sequenced input: PBMCs. CDR3 amino acids: CASSLIGQIANNEQFF. CDR3 nucleotide sequence: TGCGCCAGCAGCTTGATAGGACAGATTGCAAACAATGAGCAGTTCTTC.